Each of the 15 T cell receptor beta chains below was sequenced from the same sample in a study of cytomegalovirus exposure and HLA in healthy donors. Researchers ran the PCR with 60 Vbeta and 13 Jbeta primers. Assay: immunoSEQ multiplex PCR; the TCRdb copy retains only in-frame clones and omits some. The sample lists about 84,000 clones, just under 80% occurring once. Sequenced sample: PBMCs. These receptors all come from a male donor in good health and CMV-seropositive.

The chain uses TRBV5-6 and TRBJ1-1, with a weak D call TRBD1 (5 bases). This CDR3 is 16 amino acids long. The V and J ends lost 3 bases and 5 bases respectively, with 20 bases between them. Germline-derived CDR1 and CDR2 are SGHDT and YYEEEE. This chain's CDR3 is CASSSRPGGIRTEAFF. CDR3 DNA: TGTGCCAGCAGCTCACGCCCTGGGGGGATAAGGACTGAAGCTTTCTTT.

The chain links TRBV2 to TRBJ1-2; D remains unclear. CDR1 and CDR2 (germline): SNHLY, FYNNEI. The V end lost 6 bases, the J end lost 6 bases, and 14 bases lay between the germline ends. This CDR3 is built from 13 residues. The CDR3 DNA follows: TGTGCCAGCAGGCTGGAGGCATCCCATGGCTACACCTTC. Protein sequence: CASRLEASHGYTF. The whole variable domain, filled in from reference TRBV2 and TRBJ1-2, reads EPEVTQTPSHQVTQMGQEVILRCVPISNHLYFYWYRQILGQKVEFLVSFYNNEISEKSEIFDDQFSVERPDGSNFTLKIRSTKLEDSAMYFCASRLEASHGYTFGSGTRLTVV.

This clone has just a few counts. This sequence joins TRBV28 and TRBJ1-5; 7 bases line up with TRBD1. The junction had 4 bases not matched to a gene; V was cut back by 6 bases and J by 5 bases. The length of the CDR3 is 13 residues. Germline V CDR1 and CDR2: MDHEN, SYDVKM. The CDR3 is CASRGDSHQPQHF. In DNA, the CDR3 is TGTGCCAGCAGGGGGGACAGTCATCAGCCCCAGCATTTT.

V gene TRBV6-5 combines with J gene TRBJ1-2; TRBD1 aligns across 7 bases. The V gene's germline CDR1 is MNHEY and CDR2 SVGAGI. The CDR3 sequence is 11 residues long. V trimming: 6 bases; J trimming: 10 bases; junction bases outside the gene matches: 5. In nucleotides, the CDR3 is TGTGCCAGCAGCCCAGGGACAGACTACACCTTC. Protein product: CASSPGTDYTF.

This chain links TRBV5-6 with TRBJ2-5, with a weak D call TRBD1 (7 bases). CDR1 and CDR2 from the germline V gene are SGHDT and YYEEEE. The CDR3 consists of 13 residues. Deletions cut 4 bases from V and 5 bases from J, with 12 bases between. CDR3 in DNA: TGTGCCAGCAGCCCAGGGGGGTTTGAGACCCAGTACTTC. Protein product: CASSPGGFETQYF.

The genes are TRBV28 and TRBJ2-7, with 8 nucleotides matching TRBD2. Trimming took 6 bases from V and 0 from J; bases not matched to a gene: 7. CDR1 and CDR2 from the germline V gene are MDHEN and SYDVKM. CDR3 size: 15 residues. The CDR3 loop is CASSTKRGHSYEQYF. DNA for the CDR3: TGTGCCAGCAGCACCAAGCGGGGGCACTCCTACGAGCAGTACTTC.

This sequence joins TRBV2 and TRBJ1-2, with D unresolved. The CDR3 runs 12 residues. In germline, CDR1 is SNHLY, CDR2 FYNNEI. Trimming shortened V by 6 bases and J by 1 base, and 6 bases separated the two germline ends. The CDR3 region is CASRGRNYGYTF. The CDR3, as DNA: TGTGCCAGCAGGGGCCGTAACTATGGCTACACCTTC.

The V gene is TRBV28, the J gene TRBJ2-4, with D possibly being TRBD1 (6 bases). The CDR3 has 16 residues. Germline CDR1 reads MDHEN; CDR2 reads SYDVKM. Between the trimmed V and J ends, which lost 2 bases and 0 bases, there was a span of 11 bases. CDR3 nucleotide sequence: TGTGCCAGCAGTTTAAGGGGGTCCCTAGCCAAAAACATTCAGTACTTC. Its protein is CASSLRGSLAKNIQYF.

The V call is TRBV7-9, the J call TRBJ2-3; 7 bases are shared with TRBD2. This CDR3 comprises 15 residues. CDR1 and CDR2 (germline): SEHNR, FQNEAQ (reference sequence). The trim removed 7 bases at V and 5 bases at J, leaving 12 bases unmatched. The CDR3 nucleotides are TGTGCCAGCACCACACGGGAGGTGCGGGGAGATACGCAGTATTTT. This gives the protein CASTTREVRGDTQYF.

This sequence joins TRBV15 and TRBJ1-5; a weak D match, TRBD1 (5 bases). The CDR3 sequence is 13 residues long. The germline V and J ends were trimmed by 3 bases and 3 bases, with 6 bases remaining between them. The V gene's germline CDR1 is LNHNV and CDR2 YYDKDF (reference sequence). The CDR3 here is CATSRDTNQPQHF. The CDR3 coding sequence is TGTGCCACCAGCAGGGACACCAATCAGCCCCAGCATTTT. Complete variable domain (other parts from reference TRBV15 and TRBJ1-5): DAMVIQNPRYQVTQFGKPVTLSCSQTLNHNVMYWYQQKSSQAPKLLFHYYDKDFNNEADTPDNFQSRRPNTSFCFLDIRSPGLGDTAMYLCATSRDTNQPQHFGDGTRLSIL.

V and J are TRBV7-3 and TRBJ2-5; 12 nucleotides match TRBD2. The junction had 1 base not matched to a gene; V was cut back by 4 bases and J by 4 bases. Germline values: CDR1 SGHTA, CDR2 FQGTGA. There are 14 residues in the CDR3. CDR3 nucleotide sequence: TGTGCCAGCAGCTCTAGCGGGAGGGGAGAGACCCAGTACTTC. It is translated as CASSSSGRGETQYF.

This chain connects TRBV5-1 to TRBJ2-3; possibly TRBD1 for D (5 bases). This CDR3 has 14 amino acids. V lost 1 base to trimming and J lost 2 bases, with 8 bases between them. Germline CDR1 and CDR2: SGHRS and YFSETQ. CDR3 region: CASSLTGYTDTQYF. In DNA, the CDR3 is TGCGCCAGCAGCTTGACAGGCTACACAGATACGCAGTATTTT.

The chain joins TRBV25-1 to TRBJ2-7; D may be TRBD2 (6 bases). The V gene's germline CDR1 is MGHDK and CDR2 SYGVNS. This CDR3 is built from 13 residues. The V and J ends lost 2 bases and 7 bases respectively, with 12 bases between them. CDR3 protein: CASSEALAGEQYF. The CDR3 DNA sequence: TGTGCCAGCAGTGAAGCCCTCGCGGGAGAGCAGTACTTC.

The J gene is TRBJ2-5, the V gene TRBV5-4; 9 nucleotides agree with TRBD2. CDR1 is SGHNT, CDR2 YYREEE, per germline (reference sequence). The trim removed 4 bases at V and 2 bases at J, leaving 6 bases unmatched. CDR3 size: 15 residues. DNA of the CDR3: TGTGCCAGCAGCCCGACTAGCGGAGGGCAAGAGACCCAGTACTTC. Its translation: CASSPTSGGQETQYF.

This clone showed up just once. This chain joins TRBV18 and TRBJ1-1, with D uncertain. This CDR3 has 15 amino acids. Germline V CDR1 and CDR2: KGHSH, LQKENI. The germline V and J ends were trimmed by 3 bases and 1 base, with 12 bases remaining between them. As DNA, the CDR3 is TGTGCCAGCTCACCGAGGTTTACGGGGAACACTGAAGCTTTCTTT. Protein sequence: CASSPRFTGNTEAFF.